The 16 T cell receptor beta chains below were found in one sample sequenced in a study of blood T cell repertoires in COVID-19. Assay: immunoSEQ multiplex PCR; the TCRdb copy retains only in-frame clones and omits some. This repertoire shows 250,000 to 300,000 clones, nearly 90% found once; its top ten account for roughly 1.9%. Sequences were obtained from PBMCs or T cells enriched from blood (not recorded which). These receptor sequences come from a woman aged 55 to 70 who had recovered from COVID-19.

The chain links TRBV5-4 to TRBJ1-6, with 7 bases identical to TRBD1. The CDR3 totals 14 residues. Trimming removed 4 bases from V and 8 bases from J; junction bases left unmatched: 6. Germline CDR1 SGHNT, CDR2 YYREEE (reference sequence). The CDR3 nucleotides read TGTGCCAGCAGCAAGGACAGGACCGATTCACCCCTCCACTTT. Translated: CASSKDRTDSPLHF.

This clone is a singleton in its sample. The chain links TRBV5-1 to TRBJ2-6; TRBD2 matches at 7 bases. The ends lost 6 bases at V and 2 bases at J; junction bases unmatched: 8. The CDR3 is 16 residues long. Germline V CDR1 and CDR2: SGHRS, YFSETQ. The CDR3 region has the DNA TGCGCCAGCATGGTAGGCGGGAGAGCTGGGGCCAACGTCCTGACTTTC. This translates into CASMVGGRAGANVLTF.

The rearrangement links TRBV7-8 to TRBJ2-1; 12 nucleotides align to TRBD2. The CDR3 loop spans 15 amino acids. Unmatched junction bases numbered 6, after V lost 3 bases and J lost 9 bases. Germline assignment: CDR1 SGHVS and CDR2 FQNEAQ. DNA for the CDR3: TGTGCCAGCAGCTTGACTAGCGGGAGCTTTTCTGAGCAGTTCTTC. This codes for CASSLTSGSFSEQFF. The variable domain in full, with the rest retrieved from reference TRBV7-8 and TRBJ2-1, is GAGVSQSPRYKVAKRGQDVALRCDPISGHVSLFWYQQALGQGPEFLTYFQNEAQLDKSGLPSDRFFAERPEGSVSTLKIQRTQQEDSAVYLCASSLTSGSFSEQFFGPGTRLTVL.

This chain connects TRBV3-1 (or the pseudogene TRBV3-2) to TRBJ2-7, with TRBD1 identical over 9 bases. CDR1 is LGHDT, CDR2 YNNKEL, per germline (reference sequence). V lost 0 bases to trimming and J lost 5 bases; unmatched junction nucleotides: 5. This CDR3 contains 15 residues. The CDR3 loop is CASSQDRRDRDEQYF. The DNA of the CDR3 is TGTGCCAGCAGCCAAGACCGCCGGGACAGGGACGAGCAGTACTTC.

This chain links TRBV7-9 with TRBJ2-3; weak D call: TRBD2 (5 bases). V lost 5 bases and J lost 8, with 11 bases in between. The CDR3 length is 12 residues. CDR1 and CDR2 (germline): SEHNR, FQNEAQ (reference sequence). CDR3 in amino acids: CASSPAGSTQYF. The CDR3 DNA sequence: TGTGCCAGCAGCCCCGCTGGGAGTACGCAGTATTTT.

This clone was detected only once. V gene TRBV28 combines with J gene TRBJ2-7; a weak D match, TRBD2 (5 bases). CDR3 length: 16 amino acids. The V gene lost 6 bases and the J gene lost 0 bases, with 18 bases spanning the gap. Germline V gives CDR1 MDHEN, CDR2 SYDVKM. This CDR3 reads CASRTPGLPSSYEQYF. CDR3 DNA: TGTGCCAGCAGGACCCCGGGGTTACCCTCCTCCTACGAGCAGTACTTC.

This sequence joins TRBV21-1 and TRBJ2-5; whether TRBD2, the table's D call, matches the DNA was not checked. TRBV21-1 is described as a pseudogene. This CDR3 is 18 amino acids long. CDR3 sequence: CASSKGGSGRLELETQYF. In DNA, the CDR3 is TGTGCCAGCAGCAAAGGGGGTAGCGGGAGATTAGAATTGGAGACCCAGTACTTC.

V is TRBV24-1 and J is TRBJ2-3, with 7 bases that match TRBD1. The germline CDR1 and CDR2 sequences are KGHDR and SFDVKD. The CDR3 has 13 residues. The V segment lost 9 bases and the J segment 2 bases; nucleotides outside the gene matches: 4. The CDR3 nucleotides are TGTGCCACCGGACAGGAGAACACAGATACGCAGTATTTT. Protein sequence: CATGQENTDTQYF.

The rearrangement links TRBV18 to TRBJ1-6; 9 positions match TRBD1. Germline CDR1 and CDR2: KGHSH and LQKENI. CDR3 length: 18 residues. With 5 bases clipped from V and 1 base from J, the junction kept 9 bases outside the gene matches. CDR3 coding DNA: TGTGCCAGCTCAAACAAGGACAGGGGAAAGTCCTATAATTCACCCCTCCACTTT. As protein: CASSNKDRGKSYNSPLHF.

This chain uses TRBV19 with TRBJ1-3; unclear D gene. Trimming took off 2 bases at V and 0 bases at J, with 8 bases between the two ends. The CDR3 sequence is 15 residues long. Germline CDR1 LNHDA, CDR2 SQIVND (reference sequence). CDR3 residues: CASSIQARSGNTIYF. The CDR3 bases are TGTGCCAGTAGTATACAGGCCCGCTCTGGAAACACCATATATTTT.

The chain has TRBV12-3 or TRBV12-4 and TRBJ2-1; TRBD2 matches at 7 bases. The CDR3 length is 13 residues. Germline trimming cut 5 bases from V and 8 bases from J; bases unmatched to any gene: 6. The DNA of the CDR3 is TGTGCCAGCAGTCCCGGACTAGTATATGAGCAGTTCTTC. Amino acids: CASSPGLVYEQFF.

The rearrangement links TRBV7-8 to TRBJ1-1, with D unclear. This CDR3 has 14 residues. The germline CDR1 and CDR2 sequences are SGHVS and FQNEAQ. V shed 0 bases and J shed 5 bases, with 10 bases lying between them. CDR3 region: CASSLASGRTEAFF. The CDR3 DNA is TGTGCCAGCAGCTTAGCTAGTGGGAGGACTGAAGCTTTCTTT.

Regarding this clone: Other DNA sequences within the sample encode an identical CDR3. The rearrangement uses TRBV28 and TRBJ1-5; D gene unclear. Between the trimmed V and J ends, which lost 4 bases and 0 bases, there was a span of 4 bases. The CDR3 spans 13 residues. Germline V gene lookup returns CDR1 MDHEN and CDR2 SYDVKM. CDR3 DNA: TGTGCCAGCAGTTCGTATAGCAATCAGCCCCAGCATTTT. This translates into CASSSYSNQPQHF.

The chain employs TRBV3-1 (or the pseudogene TRBV3-2) and TRBJ1-6, with D unclear. Looked up from germline, CDR1 is LGHDT and CDR2 is YNNKEL (reference sequence). The CDR3 is 15 amino acids. V lost 1 base, J lost 10 bases, and 14 bases lay in between. CDR3 nucleotides: TGTGCCAGCAGCCAAGTGCGTGGATCGGGGTCACCCCTCCACTTT. Protein: CASSQVRGSGSPLHF.

The chain joins TRBV6-5 to TRBJ2-7; D might be TRBD2 (7 bases). Between the trimmed V and J ends, which lost 6 bases and 4 bases, there was a span of 16 bases. The CDR3 totals 14 residues. Germline CDR1 is MNHEY and CDR2 is SVGAGI. CDR3: CASSSNREGYEQYF. CDR3 DNA: TGTGCCAGCAGCTCTAACAGGGAGGGGTACGAGCAGTACTTC.

The gene calls are TRBV5-1 and TRBJ2-3; 8 bases line up with TRBD1. The germline V gene has CDR1 SGHRS and CDR2 YFSETQ. The V gene end was trimmed by 2 bases and the J gene end by 0 bases; junction bases not matched to a gene: 5. This CDR3 is 16 amino acids long. As DNA, the CDR3 is TGCGCCAGCAGCTTTGGACAGGGTGGGAGCACAGATACGCAGTATTTT. As protein: CASSFGQGGSTDTQYF.